Shown below are 9 T cell receptor beta chains from a single sample sequenced in a study of blood T cell repertoires in COVID-19. Using immunoSEQ multiplex PCR, the repertoire was profiled, and TCRdb retains in-frame clones only, with some absent. The sample consists of hundreds of thousands of clones, 88% of them appearing once. Source material: PBMCs or T cells enriched from blood (not recorded which). The source is a woman in her 30s who had recovered from COVID-19.

The rearrangement joins TRBV9 to TRBJ2-1, with D maybe TRBD2 (6 bases). The CDR3 runs to 15 residues. The V end lost 3 bases, the J end lost 1 base, and 11 bases lay between the germline ends. Germline CDR1 and CDR2: SGDLS and YYNGEE. The CDR3 here is CASSAVGRSYNEQFF. CDR3 sequence (DNA): TGTGCCAGCAGCGCAGTAGGGAGGTCCTACAATGAGCAGTTCTTC.

The chain uses TRBV4-1 and TRBJ1-2; no reliable D call. The V and J ends lost 0 bases and 10 bases respectively, with 6 bases between them. Germline V gene sequence: CDR1 MGHRA, CDR2 YSYEKL. This CDR3 has 11 amino acids. The DNA for the CDR3 is TGCGCCAGCAGCCAAGACAGTCTCTACACCTTC. Translated, it gives CASSQDSLYTF.

V and J are TRBV5-4 and TRBJ2-3; maybe TRBD2 (5 bases). The CDR3 loop spans 15 amino acids. The ends were cut back, 0 bases at V and 5 bases at J, with 13 bases in the middle. The germline V gene has CDR1 SGHNT and CDR2 YYREEE (reference sequence). The CDR3 DNA reads as TGTGCCAGCAGCTTGGACGGGGAACCCGGAGATACGCAGTATTTT. Residues: CASSLDGEPGDTQYF.

The gene calls are TRBV12-1 and TRBJ2-1; the table assigns TRBD2, which was not confirmed against the DNA. TRBV12-1 is a pseudogene locus. This CDR3 contains 15 residues. The CDR3 sequence: CASSFALAPNNEQFF. CDR3 sequence (DNA): TGTGCCAGCAGCTTTGCACTAGCGCCCAACAATGAGCAGTTCTTC.

This clone was seen just once. This rearrangement joins TRBV12-3 or TRBV12-4 to TRBJ1-2; maybe TRBD1 (6 bases). This CDR3 contains 12 residues. V lost 4 bases, J lost 4 bases, and 7 bases lay in between. CDR3 DNA: TGTGCCAGCAGTTCAGGGGTCTATGGCTACACCTTC. Translation gives CASSSGVYGYTF.

This rearrangement joins TRBV19 to TRBJ1-4; D is possibly TRBD1 (5 bases). Germline V gives CDR1 LNHDA, CDR2 SQIVND (reference sequence). There are 14 residues in the CDR3. V was trimmed by 5 bases and J by 8 bases, leaving 15 bases between them. In DNA, the CDR3 is TGTGCCAGTAGTGACTTCTTGAGGACAGAAAAACTGTTTTTT. Protein product: CASSDFLRTEKLFF. The full variable domain, rest sourced from reference TRBV19 and TRBJ1-4, is DGGITQSPKYLFRKEGQNVTLSCEQNLNHDAMYWYRQDPGQGLRLIYYSQIVNDFQKGDIAEGYSVSREKKESFPLTVTSAQKNPTAFYLCASSDFLRTEKLFFGSGTQLSVL.

This chain uses TRBV4-3 with TRBJ1-4; 7 bases fit TRBD1. The CDR3 totals 14 residues. Germline V gene data show CDR1 as LGHNA and CDR2 as YSLEER. The V segment lost 0 bases and the J segment 7 bases; nucleotides outside the gene matches: 2. The CDR3 DNA reads as TGCGCCAGCAGCCAAGATGGGACAGCTGAAAAACTGTTTTTT. Protein product: CASSQDGTAEKLFF.

The chain recombines TRBV5-4 with TRBJ2-1, with 7 bases identical to TRBD1. The V gene end was trimmed by 4 bases and the J gene end by 4 bases; junction bases not matched to a gene: 11. This CDR3 region has 16 residues. Germline lookup yields CDR1 SGHNT and CDR2 YYREEE (reference sequence). The CDR3 spells CASSRTSGTEYNEQFF. Here the CDR3 DNA reads TGTGCCAGCAGCCGAACCTCCGGGACAGAATACAATGAGCAGTTCTTC.

In nucleotides, the CDR3 is TGTGCCAGCAGTTTGCTTAGGTCGGGTCACCTGAGTTCACCCCTCCACTTT. This gives the protein CASSLLRSGHLSSPLHF. This chain uses TRBV5-5 with TRBJ1-6, with unresolved D. Germline-derived CDR1 and CDR2 are SGHKS and YYEKEE (reference sequence). V was clipped by 5 bases and J by 9 bases, with 24 bases between them. CDR3 length: 17 amino acids.